This TCR beta chain was documented in a study of blood T cell repertoires in COVID-19. On the study more broadly: The United States, Italy and Spain supplied acute and convalescent COVID-19 samples. T cells, B-cell-depleted T cells, or PBMCs supplied cDNA or gDNA.

Original data processing: Amplification of reference gene primers provided the estimated nucleated cell counts. Here immunoSEQ multiplex PCR was the method, and the copy in TCRdb shows in-frame clones only, minus some. The V and J calls and clone size were taken over from that table, and D and trimming were inferred from the DNA. Of about 53,000 clones listed, roughly 77% are singletons. CDR1 KGHDR and CDR2 SFDVKD come from the germline V gene. The CDR3 is 15 amino acids. The J segment lost 2 bases and the V segment lost 1 base, leaving 2 bases of the junction unmatched. Source material: peripheral blood. The chain carries TRBV24-1 and TRBJ2-3; 7 bases fit TRBD1. This sequence was found in a man in his 70s with active or convalescent COVID-19. CDR3 protein: CATSDLGTDTDTQYF. As DNA, the CDR3 is TGTGCCACCAGTGATTTAGGGACAGACACAGATACGCAGTATTTT.